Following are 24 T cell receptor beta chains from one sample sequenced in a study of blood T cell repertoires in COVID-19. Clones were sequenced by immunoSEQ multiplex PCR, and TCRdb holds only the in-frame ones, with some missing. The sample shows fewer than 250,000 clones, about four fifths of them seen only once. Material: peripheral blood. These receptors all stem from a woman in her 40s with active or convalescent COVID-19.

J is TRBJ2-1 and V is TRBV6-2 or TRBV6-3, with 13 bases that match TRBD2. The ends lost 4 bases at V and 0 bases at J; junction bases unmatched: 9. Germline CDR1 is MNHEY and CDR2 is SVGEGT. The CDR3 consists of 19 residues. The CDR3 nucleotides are TGTGCCAGCAGTTCCGGACTAGCGGGAGTGGGGAGCTCCTACAATGAGCAGTTCTTC. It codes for CASSSGLAGVGSSYNEQFF.

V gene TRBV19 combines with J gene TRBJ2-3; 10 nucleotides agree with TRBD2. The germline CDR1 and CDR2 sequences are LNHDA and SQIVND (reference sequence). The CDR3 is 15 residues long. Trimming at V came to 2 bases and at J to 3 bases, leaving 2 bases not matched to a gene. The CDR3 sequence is CASSIPSGGTDTQYF. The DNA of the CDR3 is TGTGCCAGTAGTATACCTAGCGGGGGAACAGATACGCAGTATTTT.

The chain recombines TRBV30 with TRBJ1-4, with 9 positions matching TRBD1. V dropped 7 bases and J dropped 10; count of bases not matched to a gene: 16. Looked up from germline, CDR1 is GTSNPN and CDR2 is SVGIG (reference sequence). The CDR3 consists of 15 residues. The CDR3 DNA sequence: TGTGCCTCCTATGGGGGGACAGGGTCTTCCCGAAAACTGTTTTTT. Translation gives CASYGGTGSSRKLFF. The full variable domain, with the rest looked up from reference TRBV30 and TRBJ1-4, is SQTIHQWPATLVQPVGSPLSLECTVEGTSNPNLYWYRQAAGRGLQLLFYSVGIGQISSEVPQNLSASRPQDRQFILSSKKLLLSDSGFYLCASYGGTGSSRKLFFGSGTQLSVL.

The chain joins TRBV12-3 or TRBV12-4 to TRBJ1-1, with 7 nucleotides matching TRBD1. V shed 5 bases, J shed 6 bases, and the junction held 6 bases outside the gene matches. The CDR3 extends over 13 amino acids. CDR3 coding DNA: TGTGCCAGCAGTACAGGGGAGTGGGCTGAAGCTTTCTTT. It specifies CASSTGEWAEAFF.

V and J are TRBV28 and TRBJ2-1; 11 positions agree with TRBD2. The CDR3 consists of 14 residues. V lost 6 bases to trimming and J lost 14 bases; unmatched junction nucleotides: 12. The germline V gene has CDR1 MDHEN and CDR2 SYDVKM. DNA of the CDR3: TGTGCCAGCAGGCAACTAGCGGGGGTTCCAGGGGAGTTCTTC. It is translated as CASRQLAGVPGEFF.

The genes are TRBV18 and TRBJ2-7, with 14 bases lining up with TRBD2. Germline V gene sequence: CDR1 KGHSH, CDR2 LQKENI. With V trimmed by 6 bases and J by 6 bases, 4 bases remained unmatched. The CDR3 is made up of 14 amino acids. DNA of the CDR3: TGTGCCAGCTCGACTAGCGGGGGGGCTGGCGAGCAGTACTTC. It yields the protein CASSTSGGAGEQYF.

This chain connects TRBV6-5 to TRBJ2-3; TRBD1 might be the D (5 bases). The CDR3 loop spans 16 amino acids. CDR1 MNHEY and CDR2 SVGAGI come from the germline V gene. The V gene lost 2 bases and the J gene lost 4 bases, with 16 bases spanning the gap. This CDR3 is CASSYRGKTFADTQYF. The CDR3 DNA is TGTGCCAGCAGTTACAGGGGTAAAACTTTCGCAGATACGCAGTATTTT.

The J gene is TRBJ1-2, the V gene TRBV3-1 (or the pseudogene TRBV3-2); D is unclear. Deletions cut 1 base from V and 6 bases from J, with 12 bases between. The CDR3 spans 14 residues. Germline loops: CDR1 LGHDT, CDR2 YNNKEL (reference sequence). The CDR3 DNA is TGTGCCAGCAGCCAAGTGGGCCAGTTGGATGGCTACACCTTC. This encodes CASSQVGQLDGYTF.

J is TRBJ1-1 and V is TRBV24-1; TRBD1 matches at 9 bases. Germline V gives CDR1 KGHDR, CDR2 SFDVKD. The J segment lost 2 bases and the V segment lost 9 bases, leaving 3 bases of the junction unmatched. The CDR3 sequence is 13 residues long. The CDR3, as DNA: TGTGCCACCGTACAGGGGGCTAACACTGAAGCTTTCTTT. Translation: CATVQGANTEAFF.

CDR3 bases: TGTGCCAGCAGCGCGACAGGGATCCAGCCCCAGCATTTT. It yields the protein CASSATGIQPQHF. V gene TRBV7-2 combines with J gene TRBJ1-5; 7 bases match TRBD1. The CDR3 consists of 13 residues. CDR1 and CDR2 (germline): SGHTA, FQGNSA. V dropped 5 bases and J dropped 7; count of bases not matched to a gene: 5.

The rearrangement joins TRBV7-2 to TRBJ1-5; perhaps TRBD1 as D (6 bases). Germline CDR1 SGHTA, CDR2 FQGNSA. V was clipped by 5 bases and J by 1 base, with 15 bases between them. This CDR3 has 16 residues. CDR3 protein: CASSARRGESNQPQHF. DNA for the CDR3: TGTGCCAGCAGCGCCCGCAGGGGAGAGAGCAATCAGCCCCAGCATTTT.

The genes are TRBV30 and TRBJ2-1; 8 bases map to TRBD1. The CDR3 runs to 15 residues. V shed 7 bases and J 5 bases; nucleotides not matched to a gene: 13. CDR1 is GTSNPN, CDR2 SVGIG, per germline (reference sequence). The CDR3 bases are TGTGCCTCAGGGGCAGGGGGCGACCTGGACAATGAGCAGTTCTTC. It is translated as CASGAGGDLDNEQFF.

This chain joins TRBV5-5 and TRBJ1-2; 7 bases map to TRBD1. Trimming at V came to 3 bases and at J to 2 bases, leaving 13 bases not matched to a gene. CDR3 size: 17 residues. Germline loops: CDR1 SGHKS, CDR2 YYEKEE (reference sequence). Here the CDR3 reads CASSSNPGQVGNYGYTF. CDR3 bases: TGTGCCAGCAGCTCCAACCCAGGACAGGTTGGGAACTATGGCTACACCTTC.

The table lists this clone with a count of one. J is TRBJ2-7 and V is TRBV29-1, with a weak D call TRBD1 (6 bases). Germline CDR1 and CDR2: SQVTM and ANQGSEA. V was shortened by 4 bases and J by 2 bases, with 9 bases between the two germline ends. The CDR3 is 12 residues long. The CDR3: CSVGTDAYEQYF. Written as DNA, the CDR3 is TGCAGCGTTGGGACAGATGCCTACGAGCAGTACTTC.

The CDR3 reads CASSQRLVPDTQYF. CDR3 in DNA: TGCGCCAGCAGCCAAAGACTTGTCCCAGATACGCAGTATTTT. This chain connects TRBV4-1 to TRBJ2-3; D remains ambiguous. The CDR3 is made up of 14 amino acids. Looked up from germline, CDR1 is MGHRA and CDR2 is YSYEKL. Deletions cut 2 bases from V and 4 bases from J, with 10 bases between.

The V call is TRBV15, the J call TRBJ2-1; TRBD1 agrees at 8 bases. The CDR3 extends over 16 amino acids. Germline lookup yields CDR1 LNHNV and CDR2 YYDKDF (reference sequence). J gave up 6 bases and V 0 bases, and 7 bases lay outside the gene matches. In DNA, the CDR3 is TGTGCCACCAGCAGAGATTTCAGGGGGCCTGTCAATGAGCAGTTCTTC. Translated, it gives CATSRDFRGPVNEQFF.

The CDR3 here is CATSDDFTDTQYF. The DNA for the CDR3 is TGTGCCACCAGTGATGACTTTACAGATACGCAGTATTTT. The chain combines TRBV24-1 with TRBJ2-3; D unclear. Trimming pared 3 bases from V and 3 bases from J, leaving 6 bases between. The CDR3 runs to 13 residues. Germline-derived CDR1 and CDR2 are KGHDR and SFDVKD.

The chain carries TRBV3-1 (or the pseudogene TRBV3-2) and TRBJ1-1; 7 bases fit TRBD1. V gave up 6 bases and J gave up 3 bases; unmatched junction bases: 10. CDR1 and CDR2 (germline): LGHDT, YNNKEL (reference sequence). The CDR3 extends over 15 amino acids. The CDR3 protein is CASSGTQGVDTEAFF. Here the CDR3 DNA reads TGTGCCAGCAGTGGAACCCAGGGGGTGGACACTGAAGCTTTCTTT.

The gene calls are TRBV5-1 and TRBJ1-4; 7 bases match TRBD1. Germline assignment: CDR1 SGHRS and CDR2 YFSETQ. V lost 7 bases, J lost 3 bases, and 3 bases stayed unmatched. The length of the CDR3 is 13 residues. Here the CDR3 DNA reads TGCGCCAGCGCGGGACAGCCTAATGAAAAACTGTTTTTT. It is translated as CASAGQPNEKLFF.

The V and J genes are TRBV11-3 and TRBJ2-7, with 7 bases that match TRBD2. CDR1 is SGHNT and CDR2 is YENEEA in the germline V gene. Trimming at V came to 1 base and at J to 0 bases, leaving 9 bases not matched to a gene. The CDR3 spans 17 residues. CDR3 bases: TGTGCCAGCAGCTTAGGACTAGCCGATACTGTCTCCTACGAGCAGTACTTC. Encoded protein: CASSLGLADTVSYEQYF.

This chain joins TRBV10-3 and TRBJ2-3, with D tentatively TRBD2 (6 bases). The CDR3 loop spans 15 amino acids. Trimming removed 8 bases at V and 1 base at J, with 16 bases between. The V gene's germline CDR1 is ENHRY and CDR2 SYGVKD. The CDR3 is CAIAGYRDGTDTQYF. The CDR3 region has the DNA TGTGCCATCGCGGGATATAGAGACGGCACAGATACGCAGTATTTT.

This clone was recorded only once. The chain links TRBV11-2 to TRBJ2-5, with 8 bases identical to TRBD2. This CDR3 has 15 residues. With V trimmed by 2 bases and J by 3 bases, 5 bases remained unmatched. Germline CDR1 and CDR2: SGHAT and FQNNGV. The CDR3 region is CASSLTLADEETQYF. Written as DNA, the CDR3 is TGTGCCAGCAGCTTAACACTAGCGGATGAAGAGACCCAGTACTTC.

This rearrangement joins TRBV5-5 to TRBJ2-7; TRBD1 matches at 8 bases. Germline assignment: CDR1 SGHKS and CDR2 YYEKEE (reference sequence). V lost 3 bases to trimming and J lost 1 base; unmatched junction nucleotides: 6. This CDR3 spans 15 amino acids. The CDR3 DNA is TGTGCCAGCAGCTGGTTACAGGGGGATTCCTACGAGCAGTACTTC. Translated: CASSWLQGDSYEQYF.

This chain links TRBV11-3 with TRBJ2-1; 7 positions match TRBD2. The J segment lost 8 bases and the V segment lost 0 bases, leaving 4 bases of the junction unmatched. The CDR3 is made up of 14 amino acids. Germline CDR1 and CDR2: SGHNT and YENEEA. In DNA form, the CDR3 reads TGTGCCAGCAGCTTAGATGGGGGAGGGGATGAGCAGTTCTTC. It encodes CASSLDGGGDEQFF.